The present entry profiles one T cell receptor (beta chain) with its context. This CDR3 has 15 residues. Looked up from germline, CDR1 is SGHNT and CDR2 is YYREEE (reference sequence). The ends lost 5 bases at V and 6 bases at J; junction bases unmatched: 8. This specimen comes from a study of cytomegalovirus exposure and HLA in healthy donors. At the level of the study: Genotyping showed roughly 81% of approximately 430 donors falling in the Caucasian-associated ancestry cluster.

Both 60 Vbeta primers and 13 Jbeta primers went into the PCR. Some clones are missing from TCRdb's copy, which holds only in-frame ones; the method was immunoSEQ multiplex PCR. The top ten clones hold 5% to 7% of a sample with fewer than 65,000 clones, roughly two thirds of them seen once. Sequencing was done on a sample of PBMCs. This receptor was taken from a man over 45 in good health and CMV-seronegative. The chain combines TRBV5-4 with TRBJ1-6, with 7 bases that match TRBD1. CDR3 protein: CASRAGTAPNSPLHF. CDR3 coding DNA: TGTGCCAGCAGAGCCGGGACAGCTCCTAATTCACCCCTCCACTTT.